Included here is one T cell receptor beta chain sequence, with context. This specimen comes from a study of blood T cell repertoires in COVID-19. Study as a whole: Samples representing acute and convalescent COVID-19 were sourced from the United States, Italy and Spain. The analysed material was cDNA or gDNA that came from T cells, B-cell-depleted T cells, or PBMCs.

How the authors handled the data: Reference gene primer amplification yielded estimated nucleated cell counts. Using immunoSEQ multiplex PCR, the repertoire was profiled, and TCRdb retains in-frame clones only, with some absent. Clone size and V and J calls were adopted from that table, with D and trimming inferred from the DNA. Of about 240,000 clones detected, over 80% appear once; the ten largest clones hold more than 1.5%. V was pared by 5 bases and J by 4 bases, with 8 bases of the junction left unmatched. CDR3 length equals 16 residues. CDR1 LNHDA and CDR2 SQIVND come from the germline V gene (reference sequence).

The source material was peripheral blood. The chain recombines TRBV19 with TRBJ2-2, with 9 bases matching TRBD1. The receptor comes from a man aged 25-45 years who had recovered from COVID-19. CDR3 protein: CASSLRTGASTGELFF. CDR3 coding DNA: TGTGCCAGTAGTCTGAGGACAGGGGCGAGCACCGGGGAGCTGTTTTTT.